Below are 9 T cell receptor beta chains sequenced from a single sample in a study of blood T cells in healthy people across ages (dated by TCRdb to 2014 to 2015). The method was 5' RACE. The instrument given in TCRdb is Illumina HiSeq 2500. A second PCR of about 6 to 11 cycles was performed with a sample-barcoded 5' primer and a J-beta primer mix. TCRdb reanalyzed the raw reads on its own, using fastp at Q25 for trimming and MiXCR for clone calling, and kept in-frame beta chains. Under each unique CDR3 protein, matching rows form one entry showing the most common genes and DNA. The sample records around 1.5 million distinct CDR3 sequences, roughly 60% of which are singletons. 6.5% to 8.5% of the sample rests with the top ten. The sample comprised blood. Source of these receptors: a man between 18 and 35 years old in good health.

This chain uses TRBV12-3 or TRBV12-4 with TRBJ2-5, with 11 bases fitting TRBD2. The CDR3 has 14 residues. J gave up 7 bases and V 5 bases, and 6 bases lay outside the gene matches. CDR3 region: CASSLTSGRGTQYF. CDR3 coding DNA: TGTGCCAGCAGTCTTACTAGCGGGAGAGGGACCCAGTACTTC.

The chain joins TRBV7-2 to TRBJ2-3; the D gene could be TRBD1 or TRBD2 (8 bases each). Trimming left V 5 bases short and J 5 bases short, with 20 bases between. Germline V gene data show CDR1 as SGHTA and CDR2 as FQGNSA. CDR3 length: 16 amino acids. CDR3 sequence: CASSARGRGEKDTQYF. Here the CDR3 DNA reads TGTGCCAGCAGCGCCAGGGGGCGGGGGGAAAAAGATACGCAGTATTTT.

The rearrangement joins TRBV2 to TRBJ2-4, with TRBD1 identical over 8 bases. V was clipped by 8 bases and J by 0 bases; unmatched bases: 12. The germline CDR1 and CDR2 sequences are SNHLY and FYNNEI. This CDR3 contains 17 residues. CDR3: CASFRDRGEIAKNIQYF. CDR3 bases: TGTGCCAGCTTCCGAGACAGGGGCGAGATAGCCAAAAACATTCAGTACTTC.

This clonotype has just a few counts. The rearrangement joins TRBV20-1 to TRBJ2-1, with D unresolved. Germline loops: CDR1 DFQATT, CDR2 SNEGSKA (reference sequence). V was shortened by 6 bases and J by 9 bases, with 18 bases between the two germline ends. This CDR3 spans 13 amino acids. The CDR3, as DNA: TGCAGTGCACGGACCCACCGTCTCGGTGAGCAGTTCTTC. Its translation is CSARTHRLGEQFF.

This sequence joins TRBV3-1 and TRBJ2-1; TRBD1 matches 9 bases. Germline-derived CDR1 and CDR2 are LGHDT and YNNKEL (reference sequence). The CDR3 sequence is 16 residues long. Trimming at V came to 3 bases and at J to 3 bases, leaving 6 bases not matched to a gene. CDR3 DNA: TGTGCCAGCAGCCAGGATGACAGGGGGGGCTACAATGAGCAGTTCTTC. Its protein is CASSQDDRGGYNEQFF.

The gene calls are TRBV12-3 or TRBV12-4 and TRBJ1-2, with a weak D call TRBD1 (6 bases). The CDR3 totals 13 residues. V lost 5 bases and J 13 bases, leaving 20 bases between the germline ends. CDR3 residues: CASSPPQQGRVTF. CDR3 bases: TGTGCCAGCAGTCCGCCCCAACAGGGTAGGGTCACCTTC.

The chain has TRBV11-2 and TRBJ1-6; no clear D. CDR1 is SGHAT and CDR2 is FQNNGV in the germline V gene. This CDR3 is built from 15 residues. V was cut by 3 bases and J by 1 base, with 7 bases left in between. The CDR3 here is CASSFQESYNSPLHF. The DNA of the CDR3 is TGTGCCAGCAGCTTTCAGGAGTCCTATAATTCACCCCTCCACTTT.

On this clonotype itself: One end of the junction does not line up with germline, which may come from a read error. The gene calls are TRBV6-1 and TRBJ1-2; D is perhaps TRBD1 (6 bases). The CDR3 spans 15 residues. From germline, CDR1 is MNHNS and CDR2 SASEGT. The CDR3 bases are TGCGCCAGCTGGGATAACAGGGTTATATCGGGTGGCTACACCTTC. This gives the protein CASWDNRVISGGYTF.

The chain recombines TRBV2 with TRBJ2-7; D assignment may be TRBD1 or TRBD2 (5 bases each). The CDR3 covers 12 residues. Germline lookup yields CDR1 SNHLY and CDR2 FYNNEI. Trimming removed 10 bases at V and 3 bases at J, with 13 bases between. DNA for the CDR3: TGTGCCACTTCCGGGGCCAACTACGAGCAGTACTTC. Amino acid sequence: CATSGANYEQYF.